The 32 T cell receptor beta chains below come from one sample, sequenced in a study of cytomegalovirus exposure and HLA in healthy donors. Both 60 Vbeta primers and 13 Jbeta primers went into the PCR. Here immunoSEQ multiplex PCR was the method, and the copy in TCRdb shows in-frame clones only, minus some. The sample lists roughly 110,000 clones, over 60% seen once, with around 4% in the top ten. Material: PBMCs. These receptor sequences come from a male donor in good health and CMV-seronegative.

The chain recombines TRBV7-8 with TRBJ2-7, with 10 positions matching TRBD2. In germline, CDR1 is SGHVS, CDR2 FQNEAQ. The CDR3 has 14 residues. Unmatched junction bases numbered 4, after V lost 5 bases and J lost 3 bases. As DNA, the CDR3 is TGTGCCAGCAGCCCCCGGACTAGCGGCTACGAGCAGTACTTC. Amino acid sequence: CASSPRTSGYEQYF.

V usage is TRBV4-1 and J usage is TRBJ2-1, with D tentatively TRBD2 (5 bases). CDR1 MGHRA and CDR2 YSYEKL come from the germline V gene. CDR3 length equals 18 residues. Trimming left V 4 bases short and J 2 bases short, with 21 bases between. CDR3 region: CASSLYFGLEAPYNEQFF. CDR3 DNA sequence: TGCGCCAGCAGCCTATACTTCGGCCTGGAGGCTCCCTACAATGAGCAGTTCTTC.

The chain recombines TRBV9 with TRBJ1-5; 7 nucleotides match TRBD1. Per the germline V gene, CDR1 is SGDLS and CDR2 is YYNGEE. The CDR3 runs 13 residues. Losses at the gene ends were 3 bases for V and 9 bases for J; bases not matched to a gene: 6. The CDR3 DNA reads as TGTGCCAGCAGCGAAGGAGACAGGGCGCCCCAGCATTTT. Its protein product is CASSEGDRAPQHF.

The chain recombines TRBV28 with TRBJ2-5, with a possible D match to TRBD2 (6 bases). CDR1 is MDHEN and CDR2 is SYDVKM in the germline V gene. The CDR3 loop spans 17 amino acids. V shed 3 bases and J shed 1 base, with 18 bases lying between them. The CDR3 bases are TGTGCCAGCAGTTTCCCTTCTAGAGGGAGGCTCCAAGAGACCCAGTACTTC. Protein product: CASSFPSRGRLQETQYF.

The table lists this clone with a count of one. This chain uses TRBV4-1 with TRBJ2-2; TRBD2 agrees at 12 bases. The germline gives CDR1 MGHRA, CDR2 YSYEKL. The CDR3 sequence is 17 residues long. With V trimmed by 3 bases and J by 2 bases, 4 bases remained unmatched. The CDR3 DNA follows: TGCGCCAGCAGCCACGGACTAGCGGGAATAAACACCGGGGAGCTGTTTTTT. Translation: CASSHGLAGINTGELFF.

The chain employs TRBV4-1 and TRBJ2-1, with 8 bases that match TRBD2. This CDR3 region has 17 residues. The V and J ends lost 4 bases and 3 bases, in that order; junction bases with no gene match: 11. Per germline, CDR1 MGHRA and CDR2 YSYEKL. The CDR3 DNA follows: TGCGCCAGCAGCCGAGGCGCCGGACTAGCAGACTACAATGAGCAGTTCTTC. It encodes CASSRGAGLADYNEQFF.

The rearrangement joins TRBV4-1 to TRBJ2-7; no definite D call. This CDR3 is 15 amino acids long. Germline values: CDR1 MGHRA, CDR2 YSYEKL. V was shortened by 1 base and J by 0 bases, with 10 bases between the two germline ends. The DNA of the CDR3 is TGCGCCAGCAGCCAAGTTTACCACAGCTCCTACGAGCAGTACTTC. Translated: CASSQVYHSSYEQYF.

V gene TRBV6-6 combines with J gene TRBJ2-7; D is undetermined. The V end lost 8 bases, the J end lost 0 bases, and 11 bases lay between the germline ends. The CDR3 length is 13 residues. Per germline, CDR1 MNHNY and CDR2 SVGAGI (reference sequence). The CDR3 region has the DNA TGTGCCAGCGGCGGATCCCACTCCTACGAGCAGTACTTC. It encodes CASGGSHSYEQYF.

The CDR3 DNA is TGTGCCAGCAGCTTGGGCGGCGAAGGCAAAAACATTCAGTACTTC. It codes for CASSLGGEGKNIQYF. This chain links TRBV5-4 with TRBJ2-4; no clear D gene. The CDR3 totals 15 residues. Trimming cost V 0 bases and J 3 bases, with 10 bases left between them. Germline-derived CDR1 and CDR2 are SGHNT and YYREEE (reference sequence).

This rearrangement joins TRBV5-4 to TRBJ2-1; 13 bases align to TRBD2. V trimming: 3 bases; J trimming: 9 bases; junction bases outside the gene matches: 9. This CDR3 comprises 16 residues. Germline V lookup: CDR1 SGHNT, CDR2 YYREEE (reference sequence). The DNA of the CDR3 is TGTGCCAGCAGCTCCCGACTAGCGGGAGGCGCGAGTGAGCAGTTCTTC. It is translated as CASSSRLAGGASEQFF.

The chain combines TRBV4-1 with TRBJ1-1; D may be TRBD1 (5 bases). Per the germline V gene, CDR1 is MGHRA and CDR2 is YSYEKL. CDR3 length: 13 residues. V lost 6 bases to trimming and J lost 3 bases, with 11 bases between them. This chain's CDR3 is CASSDGGDTEAFF. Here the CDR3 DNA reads TGCGCCAGCAGTGACGGGGGGGACACTGAAGCTTTCTTT.

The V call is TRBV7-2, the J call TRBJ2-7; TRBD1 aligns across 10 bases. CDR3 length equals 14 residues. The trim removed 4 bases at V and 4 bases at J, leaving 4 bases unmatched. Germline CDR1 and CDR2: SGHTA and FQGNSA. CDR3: CASSYDRGRYEQYF. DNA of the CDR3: TGTGCCAGCAGCTACGACAGGGGGCGGTACGAGCAGTACTTC.

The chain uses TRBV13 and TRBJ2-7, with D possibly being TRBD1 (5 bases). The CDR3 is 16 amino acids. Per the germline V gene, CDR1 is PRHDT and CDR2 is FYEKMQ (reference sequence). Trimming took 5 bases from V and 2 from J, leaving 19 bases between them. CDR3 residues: CASSRRLGLGTYEQYF. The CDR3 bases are TGTGCCAGCAGCCGGAGACTGGGGCTAGGTACCTACGAGCAGTACTTC.

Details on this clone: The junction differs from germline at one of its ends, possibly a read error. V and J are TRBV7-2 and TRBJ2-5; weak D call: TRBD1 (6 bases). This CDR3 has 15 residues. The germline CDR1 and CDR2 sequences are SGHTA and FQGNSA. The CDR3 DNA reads TGTGCCAGCAGCATAGCCGGGACCGACAGGCGGACCCAGTACTTC. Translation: CASSIAGTDRRTQYF.

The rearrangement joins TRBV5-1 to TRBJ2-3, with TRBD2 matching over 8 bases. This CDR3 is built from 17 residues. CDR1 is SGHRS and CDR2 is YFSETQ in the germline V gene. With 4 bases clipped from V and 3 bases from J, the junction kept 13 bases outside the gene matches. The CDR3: CASSAGGSGSSTDTQYF. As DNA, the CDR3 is TGCGCCAGCAGCGCGGGGGGAAGCGGGAGTTCAACAGATACGCAGTATTTT. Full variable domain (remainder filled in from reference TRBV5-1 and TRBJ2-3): KAGVTQTPRYLIKTRGQQVTLSCSPISGHRSVSWYQQTPGQGLQFLFEYFSETQRNKGNFPGRFSGRQFSNSRSEMNVSTLELGDSALYLCASSAGGSGSSTDTQYFGPGTRLTVL.

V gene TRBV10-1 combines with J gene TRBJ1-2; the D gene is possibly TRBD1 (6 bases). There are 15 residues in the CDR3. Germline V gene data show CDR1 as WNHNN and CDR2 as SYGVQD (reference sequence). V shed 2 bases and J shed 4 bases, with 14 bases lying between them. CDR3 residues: CASSETRTAPYGYTF. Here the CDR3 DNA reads TGCGCCAGCAGTGAGACACGGACAGCCCCCTATGGCTACACCTTC.

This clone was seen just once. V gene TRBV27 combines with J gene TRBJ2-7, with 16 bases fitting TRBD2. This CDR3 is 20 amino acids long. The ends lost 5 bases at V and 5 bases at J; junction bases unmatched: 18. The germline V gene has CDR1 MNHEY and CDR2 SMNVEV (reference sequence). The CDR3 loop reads CASSRAGPGLAGGPGDEQYF. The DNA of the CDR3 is TGTGCCAGCAGTCGCGCAGGACCGGGACTAGCGGGAGGGCCTGGGGACGAGCAGTACTTC.

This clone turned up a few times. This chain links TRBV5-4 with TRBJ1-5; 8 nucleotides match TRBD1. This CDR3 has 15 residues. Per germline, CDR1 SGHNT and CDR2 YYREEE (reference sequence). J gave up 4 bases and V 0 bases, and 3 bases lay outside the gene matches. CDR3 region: CASSLAGTGNQPQHF. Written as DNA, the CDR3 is TGTGCCAGCAGCTTGGCCGGGACAGGAAATCAGCCCCAGCATTTT.

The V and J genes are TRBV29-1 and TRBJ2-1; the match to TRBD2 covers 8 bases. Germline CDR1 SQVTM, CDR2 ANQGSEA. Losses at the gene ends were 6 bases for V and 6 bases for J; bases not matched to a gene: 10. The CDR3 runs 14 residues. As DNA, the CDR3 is TGCAGCGTCGTAGGGCTAGCGGGCCTCAATGAGCAGTTCTTC. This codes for CSVVGLAGLNEQFF.

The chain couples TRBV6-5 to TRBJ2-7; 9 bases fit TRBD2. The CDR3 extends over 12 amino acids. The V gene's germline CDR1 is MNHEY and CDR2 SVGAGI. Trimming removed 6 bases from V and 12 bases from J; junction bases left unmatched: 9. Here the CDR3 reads CASSYSGRPWYF. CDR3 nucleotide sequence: TGTGCCAGCAGCTATAGCGGGAGACCCTGGTACTTC.

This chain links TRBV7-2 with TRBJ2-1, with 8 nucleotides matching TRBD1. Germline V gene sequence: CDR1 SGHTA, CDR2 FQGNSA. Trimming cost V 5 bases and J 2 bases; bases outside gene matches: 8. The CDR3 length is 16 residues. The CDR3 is CASSPDRGRTYNEQFF. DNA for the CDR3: TGTGCCAGCAGCCCAGACAGGGGACGAACCTACAATGAGCAGTTCTTC. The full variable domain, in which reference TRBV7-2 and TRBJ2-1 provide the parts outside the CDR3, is GAGVSQSPSNKVTEKGKDVELRCDPISGHTALYWYRQSLGQGLEFLIYFQGNSAPDKSGLPSDRFSAERTGGSVSTLTIQRTQQEDSAVYLCASSPDRGRTYNEQFFGPGTRLTVL.

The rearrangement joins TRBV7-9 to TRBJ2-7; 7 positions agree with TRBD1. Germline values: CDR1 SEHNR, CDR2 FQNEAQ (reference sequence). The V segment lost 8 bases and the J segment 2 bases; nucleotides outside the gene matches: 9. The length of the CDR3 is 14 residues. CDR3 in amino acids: CASHSGQQAYEQYF. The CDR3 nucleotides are TGTGCCAGCCATTCGGGACAGCAGGCCTACGAGCAGTACTTC.

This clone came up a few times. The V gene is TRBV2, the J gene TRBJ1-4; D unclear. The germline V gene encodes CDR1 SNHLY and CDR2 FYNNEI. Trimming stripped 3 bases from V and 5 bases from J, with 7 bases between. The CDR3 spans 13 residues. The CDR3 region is CASSDRGNEKLFF. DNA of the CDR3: TGTGCCAGCAGTGACAGAGGAAATGAAAAACTGTTTTTT.

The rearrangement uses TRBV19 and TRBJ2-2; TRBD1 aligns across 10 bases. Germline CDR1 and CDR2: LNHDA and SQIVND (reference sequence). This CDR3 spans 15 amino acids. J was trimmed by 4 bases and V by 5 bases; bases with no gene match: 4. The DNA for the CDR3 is TGTGCCAGTAGTCCAGACAGGGGGCCCACCGGGGAGCTGTTTTTT. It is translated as CASSPDRGPTGELFF.

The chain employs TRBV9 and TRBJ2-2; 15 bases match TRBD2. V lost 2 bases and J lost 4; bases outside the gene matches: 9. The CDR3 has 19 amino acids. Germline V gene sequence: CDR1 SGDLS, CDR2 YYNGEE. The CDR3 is CASSVEGGLAGGSTGELFF. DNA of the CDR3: TGTGCCAGCAGCGTGGAGGGGGGACTAGCGGGAGGAAGCACCGGGGAGCTGTTTTTT.

The DNA of the CDR3 is TGCGCCAGCAGTACGACATATAGCGGGAGTGGGGAAGATACGCAGTATTTT. It yields the protein CASSTTYSGSGEDTQYF. This chain links TRBV4-1 with TRBJ2-3; 9 bases match TRBD2. Germline V gene lookup returns CDR1 MGHRA and CDR2 YSYEKL. This CDR3 spans 17 amino acids. V lost 6 bases, J lost 5 bases, and 15 bases stayed unmatched.

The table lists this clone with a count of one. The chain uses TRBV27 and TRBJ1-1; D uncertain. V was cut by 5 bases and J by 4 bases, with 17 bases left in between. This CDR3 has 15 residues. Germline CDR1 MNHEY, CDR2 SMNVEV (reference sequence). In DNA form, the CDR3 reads TGTGCCAGCAGTACCCGTATCGGGGTCTCCACTGAAGCTTTCTTT. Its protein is CASSTRIGVSTEAFF.

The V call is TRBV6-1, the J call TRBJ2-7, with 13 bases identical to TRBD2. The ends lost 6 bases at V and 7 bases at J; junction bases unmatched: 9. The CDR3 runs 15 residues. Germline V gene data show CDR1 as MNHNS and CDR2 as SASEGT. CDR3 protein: CASSLTSGRLGEQYF. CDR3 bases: TGTGCCAGCAGCCTGACTAGCGGGAGGCTTGGGGAGCAGTACTTC.

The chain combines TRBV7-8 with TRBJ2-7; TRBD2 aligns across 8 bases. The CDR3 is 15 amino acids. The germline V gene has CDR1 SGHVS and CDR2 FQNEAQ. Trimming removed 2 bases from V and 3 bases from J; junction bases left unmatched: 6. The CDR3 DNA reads TGTGCCAGCAGCTTAACCAGCGGGAGCAGCTACGAGCAGTACTTC. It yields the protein CASSLTSGSSYEQYF. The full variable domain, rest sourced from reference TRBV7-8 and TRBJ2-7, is GAGVSQSPRYKVAKRGQDVALRCDPISGHVSLFWYQQALGQGPEFLTYFQNEAQLDKSGLPSDRFFAERPEGSVSTLKIQRTQQEDSAVYLCASSLTSGSSYEQYFGPGTRLTVT.

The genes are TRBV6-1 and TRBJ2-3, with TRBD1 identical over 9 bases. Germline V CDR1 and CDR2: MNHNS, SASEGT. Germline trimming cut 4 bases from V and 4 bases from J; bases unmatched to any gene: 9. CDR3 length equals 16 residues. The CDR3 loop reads CASSAFSGQGADTQYF. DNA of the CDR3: TGTGCCAGCAGTGCCTTCTCGGGACAGGGCGCAGATACGCAGTATTTT.

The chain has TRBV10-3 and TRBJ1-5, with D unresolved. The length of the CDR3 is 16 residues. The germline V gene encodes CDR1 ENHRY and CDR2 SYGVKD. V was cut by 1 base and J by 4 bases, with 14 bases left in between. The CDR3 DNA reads TGTGCCATCAGTGAGTTCGGGGAATTAGGAAATCAGCCCCAGCATTTT. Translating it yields CAISEFGELGNQPQHF.

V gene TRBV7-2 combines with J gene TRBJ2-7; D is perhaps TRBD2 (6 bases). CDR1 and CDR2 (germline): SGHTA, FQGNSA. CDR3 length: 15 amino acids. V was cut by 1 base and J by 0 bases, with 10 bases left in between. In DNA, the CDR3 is TGTGCCAGCAGCTTAGAAGGCGGGACCTCCTACGAGCAGTACTTC. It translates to CASSLEGGTSYEQYF.